A single sample gave rise to the 31 T cell receptor beta chains below, sequenced in a study of T cells in Graves' hyperthyroidism and ophthalmopathy. Amplification of TCR beta CDR3 regions used RNA as the template. The HTBI primer set drove a first-round RT-PCR of the TCR CDR3. TCRdb reanalysed the multiplex PCR reads using MiXCR and keeps one entry per CDR3 protein. The sample has over 250,000 distinct CDR3 sequences, roughly an eighth seen once; the top ten hold roughly 35%. The sample comprised blood. Receptors were obtained from a woman aged 35 to 49 with Graves' ophthalmopathy.

This clonotype has a count of ten or more. V and J are TRBV29-1 and TRBJ2-1; a weak D match, TRBD1 (6 bases). V lost 5 bases and J 5 bases, leaving 19 bases between the germline ends. Germline CDR1 SQVTM, CDR2 ANQGSEA. This CDR3 contains 15 residues. The CDR3 here is CSVRARGQSDNEQFF. CDR3 in DNA: TGCAGCGTTCGGGCCCGAGGACAGTCCGACAATGAGCAGTTCTTC.

This clonotype was seen ten or more times. The V gene is TRBV2, the J gene TRBJ1-6; D is unresolved. This CDR3 is 15 amino acids long. The V and J ends lost 6 bases and 6 bases respectively, with 15 bases between them. In germline, CDR1 is SNHLY, CDR2 FYNNEI. The CDR3 loop reads CASRSGAEGNSPLHF. DNA of the CDR3: TGTGCCAGCAGATCAGGAGCCGAGGGTAATTCACCCCTCCACTTT.

The chain carries TRBV4-1 and TRBJ1-2, with D uncertain. The CDR3 sequence is 15 residues long. Trimming took 0 bases from V and 2 from J, leaving 10 bases between them. From germline, CDR1 is MGHRA and CDR2 YSYEKL. The CDR3 DNA follows: TGCGCCAGCAGCCAAGATCCCGGGAACAACTATGGCTACACCTTC. Its protein product is CASSQDPGNNYGYTF.

This clonotype has a count of ten or more. The V call is TRBV11-2, the J call TRBJ1-2; tentatively, D is TRBD1 (5 bases). The CDR3 length is 14 residues. Looked up from germline, CDR1 is SGHAT and CDR2 is FQNNGV. V lost 0 bases and J 3 bases, leaving 8 bases between the germline ends. CDR3 loop: CASSLETGDYGYTF. The CDR3 nucleotides read TGTGCCAGCAGCTTAGAAACAGGAGACTATGGCTACACCTTC.

This clonotype was counted ten times or more. The gene calls are TRBV28 and TRBJ1-2; tentatively, D is TRBD1 (5 bases). The length of the CDR3 is 17 residues. Trimming took 6 bases from V and 2 from J, leaving 22 bases between them. Germline V gene data show CDR1 as MDHEN and CDR2 as SYDVKM. The CDR3 DNA is TGTGCCAGCAGGATTACAGGTCGGCCGGGGGAGAACTATGGCTACACCTTC. This codes for CASRITGRPGENYGYTF.

This clonotype came up many times. This rearrangement joins TRBV6-1 to TRBJ1-2, with D possibly being TRBD1 (5 bases). This CDR3 is 16 amino acids long. Trimming cost V 3 bases and J 5 bases, with 19 bases left between them. The germline CDR1 and CDR2 sequences are MNHNS and SASEGT. CDR3 protein: CASSDGAGVLGYGYTF. CDR3 coding DNA: TGTGCCAGCAGTGATGGGGCGGGGGTCCTGGGATATGGCTACACCTTC.

This chain uses TRBV3-1 with TRBJ1-3; maybe TRBD1 (6 bases). CDR1 and CDR2 from the germline V gene are LGHDT and YNNKEL (reference sequence). Trimming stripped 2 bases from V and 0 bases from J, with 17 bases between. The CDR3 loop spans 18 amino acids. The CDR3 sequence is CASSQPGSTGTSGNTIYF. CDR3 DNA: TGTGCCAGCAGCCAACCCGGCAGCACAGGGACCTCTGGAAACACCATATATTTT.

This clonotype was counted at least ten times. The J gene is TRBJ2-2, the V gene TRBV6-5; D unresolved. V gave up 0 bases and J gave up 4 bases, with 9 bases separating them. In germline, CDR1 is MNHEY, CDR2 SVGAGI. The CDR3 length is 15 residues. The CDR3 sequence: CASSYSVLITGELFF. In DNA form, the CDR3 reads TGTGCCAGCAGTTACTCCGTACTGATCACCGGGGAGCTGTTTTTT.

In this sample, this clonotype turned up a few times. This sequence joins TRBV5-1 and TRBJ2-3, with D unclear. Per germline, CDR1 SGHRS and CDR2 YFSETQ. The CDR3 consists of 11 residues. The V end lost 3 bases, the J end lost 10 bases, and 9 bases lay between the germline ends. The CDR3 nucleotides read TGCGCCAGCAGCTACGGAAGGTCGCAGTATTTT. Its protein is CASSYGRSQYF.

This clonotype has ten or more counts. The chain couples TRBV20-1 to TRBJ1-1; D uncertain. V gave up 3 bases and J gave up 2 bases, with 13 bases separating them. Germline lookup yields CDR1 DFQATT and CDR2 SNEGSKA (reference sequence). CDR3 length: 14 amino acids. The CDR3 DNA sequence: TGCAGTGCTAGGAGACACCTCCCTAACACTGAAGCTTTCTTT. It codes for CSARRHLPNTEAFF.

This clonotype was found many times. The chain couples TRBV20-1 to TRBJ2-5; D may be TRBD1 (5 bases). The CDR3 sequence is 12 residues long. V dropped 3 bases and J dropped 2 bases, with 7 bases sitting between them. Per germline, CDR1 DFQATT and CDR2 SNEGSKA (reference sequence). The CDR3 bases are TGCAGTGCTAGTGACAGACAAGAGACCCAGTACTTC. Residues: CSASDRQETQYF.

The sample holds a few counts of this clonotype. The genes are TRBV7-9 and TRBJ2-5; 7 nucleotides line up with TRBD1. There are 16 residues in the CDR3. J was trimmed by 0 bases and V by 6 bases; bases with no gene match: 10. Germline values: CDR1 SEHNR, CDR2 FQNEAQ (reference sequence). The CDR3, as DNA: TGTGCCAGCAGGAAGGGACAGCAAATAAACCAAGAGACCCAGTACTTC. It translates to CASRKGQQINQETQYF.

This clonotype has a count of ten or more. The V gene is TRBV6-1, the J gene TRBJ1-1, with 11 bases fitting TRBD1. Trimming at V came to 5 bases and at J to 4 bases, leaving 3 bases not matched to a gene. From germline, CDR1 is MNHNS and CDR2 SASEGT. The CDR3 spans 14 residues. DNA of the CDR3: TGTGCCAGCAGTTGGGACAGGGGGGGCACTGAAGCTTTCTTT. It is translated as CASSWDRGGTEAFF.

This chain uses TRBV9 with TRBJ2-1; possible D gene TRBD2, 5 bases. The CDR3 spans 13 residues. The V gene lost 1 base and the J gene lost 5 bases, with 7 bases spanning the gap. The V gene's germline CDR1 is SGDLS and CDR2 YYNGEE. The CDR3 DNA reads TGTGCCAGCAGCGTAAGGGAGCACAATGAGCAGTTCTTC. Its translation: CASSVREHNEQFF.

This clonotype occurred many times. This sequence joins TRBV12-3 or TRBV12-4 and TRBJ1-4; no definite D call. V shed 5 bases and J shed 4 bases, with 11 bases lying between them. The CDR3 runs 14 residues. The CDR3 bases are TGTGCCAGCAGTCCCGGCAGCCTTAATGAAAAACTGTTTTTT. As protein: CASSPGSLNEKLFF.

The table lists this clonotype with a few counts. The chain links TRBV27 to TRBJ2-4; TRBD2 aligns across 7 bases. The V and J ends lost 4 bases and 0 bases, in that order; junction bases with no gene match: 3. The germline V gene has CDR1 MNHEY and CDR2 SMNVEV (reference sequence). The CDR3 loop spans 15 amino acids. The CDR3 DNA reads TGTGCCAGCAGTTATGGGGGGGTAGCCAAAAACATTCAGTACTTC. Its translation is CASSYGGVAKNIQYF.

This clonotype has only a few counts. The chain carries TRBV5-6 and TRBJ2-7; no firm D call. Per the germline V gene, CDR1 is SGHDT and CDR2 is YYEEEE. Trimming stripped 0 bases from V and 0 bases from J, with 13 bases between. This CDR3 region has 16 residues. The CDR3: CASSLAAAILSYEQYF. The CDR3 region has the DNA TGTGCCAGCAGCTTGGCCGCGGCCATCCTCTCCTACGAGCAGTACTTC.

This clonotype has at least ten counts. This sequence joins TRBV7-2 and TRBJ2-7, with D perhaps being TRBD1 or TRBD2 (5 bases each). The CDR3 length is 14 residues. The ends were cut back, 5 bases at V and 0 bases at J, with 11 bases in the middle. Per germline, CDR1 SGHTA and CDR2 FQGNSA. CDR3: CASSRDRSSYEQYF. CDR3 bases: TGTGCCAGCAGCCGGGACCGGAGCTCCTACGAGCAGTACTTC.

This clonotype is a singleton in its sample. Since a much larger clone is just one base distant, this may be a read error. The gene calls are TRBV20-1 and TRBJ2-7; unclear D gene. Germline CDR1 and CDR2: DFQATT and SNEGSKA (reference sequence). The CDR3 loop spans 16 amino acids. The V end lost 3 bases, the J end lost 0 bases, and 18 bases lay between the germline ends. This CDR3 is CSARAYASETSYEQYF. The CDR3 DNA reads as TGCAGTGCTAGGGCCTACGCCTCGGAAACCTCCTACGAGCAGTACTTC.

The V gene is TRBV19, the J gene TRBJ2-1, with TRBD2 identical over 13 bases. CDR3 length: 15 residues. V dropped 6 bases and J dropped 8; count of bases not matched to a gene: 7. The germline V gene has CDR1 LNHDA and CDR2 SQIVND (reference sequence). For the CDR3, the DNA is TGTGCCAGTAGGACTAGCGGGAGGCCATCAGATGAGCAGTTCTTC. It codes for CASRTSGRPSDEQFF.

In this sample, this clonotype turned up many times. The chain is built from TRBV5-8 and TRBJ2-7, with 10 positions matching TRBD2. V lost 3 bases and J lost 7; bases outside the gene matches: 10. Germline CDR1 reads SGHTS; CDR2 reads YDEGEE. The CDR3 covers 15 residues. The CDR3 loop is CASSWPGLASGEQYF. In DNA form, the CDR3 reads TGTGCCAGCAGCTGGCCGGGACTAGCGTCTGGGGAGCAGTACTTC.

This clonotype was detected once. Just one base apart from a much larger clone, this may be a read error. The chain links TRBV11-2 to TRBJ1-2; 8 bases are shared with TRBD1. Germline assignment: CDR1 SGHAT and CDR2 FQNNGV. The length of the CDR3 is 15 residues. The V and J ends lost 4 bases and 10 bases, in that order; junction bases with no gene match: 14. The CDR3 nucleotides are TGTGCCAGCAGCTCCTGGACAGGGAGGTGGGATGTCTACACCTTC. It encodes CASSSWTGRWDVYTF. Full variable domain (missing parts from reference TRBV11-2 and TRBJ1-2): EAGVAQSPRYKIIEKRQSVAFWCNPISGHATLYWYQQILGQGPKLLIQFQNNGVVDDSQLPKDRFSAERLKGVDSTLKIQPAKLEDSAVYLCASSSWTGRWDVYTFGSGTRLTVV.

This clonotype was observed a handful of times. The V gene is TRBV25-1, the J gene TRBJ1-5; D is perhaps TRBD1 (5 bases). Trimming removed 1 base at V and 4 bases at J, with 8 bases between. This CDR3 region has 14 residues. Germline loops: CDR1 MGHDK, CDR2 SYGVNS. The CDR3 is CASSESGWNQPQHF. DNA of the CDR3: TGTGCCAGCAGTGAATCAGGGTGGAATCAGCCCCAGCATTTT.

This clonotype was counted a few times. The chain uses TRBV6-2 or TRBV6-3 and TRBJ2-5; 7 bases match TRBD1. CDR1 is MNHEY and CDR2 is SVGEGT in the germline V gene. The CDR3 consists of 16 residues. The V segment lost 5 bases and the J segment 3 bases; nucleotides outside the gene matches: 12. The CDR3 spells CASSLYTDRAEETQYF. The CDR3 coding sequence is TGTGCCAGCAGTCTCTACACAGACAGGGCGGAAGAGACCCAGTACTTC.

V is TRBV5-1 and J is TRBJ2-2, with D maybe TRBD2 (6 bases). Deletions cut 4 bases from V and 2 bases from J, with 9 bases between. The CDR3 sequence is 14 residues long. Germline loops: CDR1 SGHRS, CDR2 YFSETQ. The CDR3 nucleotides are TGCGCCAGCAGCCCGGAGGGTAACACCGGGGAGCTGTTTTTT. Its protein product is CASSPEGNTGELFF.

The V call is TRBV7-9, the J call TRBJ2-1; no clear D. V gave up 8 bases and J gave up 7 bases, with 9 bases separating them. CDR3 length: 11 amino acids. The germline V gene has CDR1 SEHNR and CDR2 FQNEAQ (reference sequence). The CDR3 here is CASLEENEQFF. DNA of the CDR3: TGTGCCAGCCTAGAGGAGAATGAGCAGTTCTTC.

This clonotype was detected a few times. The chain employs TRBV19 and TRBJ2-2; D gene unclear. V lost 0 bases and J 2 bases, leaving 7 bases between the germline ends. The CDR3 has 15 residues. Germline V gives CDR1 LNHDA, CDR2 SQIVND (reference sequence). The CDR3 DNA is TGTGCCAGTAGTATAGAAGGGTCCAACACCGGGGAGCTGTTTTTT. Its protein is CASSIEGSNTGELFF.

This clonotype was found many times. The chain couples TRBV28 to TRBJ2-5, with D possibly TRBD2 on 6 matching bases. Trimming took off 5 bases at V and 5 bases at J, with 21 bases between the two ends. The length of the CDR3 is 16 residues. CDR1 MDHEN and CDR2 SYDVKM come from the germline V gene. Here the CDR3 reads CASSAPGRPAGETQYF. The DNA for the CDR3 is TGTGCCAGCAGTGCCCCGGGCAGGCCGGCGGGGGAGACCCAGTACTTC.

The chain has TRBV24-1 and TRBJ2-5; 10 bases fit TRBD2. Germline V gene lookup returns CDR1 KGHDR and CDR2 SFDVKD. Losses at the gene ends were 0 bases for V and 1 base for J; bases not matched to a gene: 10. The CDR3 sequence is 19 residues long. CDR3 bases: TGTGCCACCAGTGATTTGTCCTTAGCGGGGGGCGAAATCCAAGAGACCCAGTACTTC. This codes for CATSDLSLAGGEIQETQYF.

This clonotype has a count of ten or more. The rearrangement links TRBV7-9 to TRBJ2-5, with 10 bases aligning to TRBD2. Looked up from germline, CDR1 is SEHNR and CDR2 is FQNEAQ (reference sequence). V was pared by 6 bases and J by 5 bases, with 6 bases of the junction left unmatched. This CDR3 spans 14 amino acids. The CDR3 loop is CASRLTSGAETQYF. CDR3 sequence (DNA): TGTGCCAGCAGGTTAACTAGCGGGGCCGAGACCCAGTACTTC.

This clonotype was found many times. The genes are TRBV6-1 and TRBJ1-5; D is unclear. Deletions cut 1 base from V and 9 bases from J, with 13 bases between. The germline gives CDR1 MNHNS, CDR2 SASEGT. The CDR3 consists of 14 residues. CDR3 in DNA: TGTGCCAGCAGTGAAGGGCAGGCCGGTCGGCCCCAGCATTTT. Protein: CASSEGQAGRPQHF.